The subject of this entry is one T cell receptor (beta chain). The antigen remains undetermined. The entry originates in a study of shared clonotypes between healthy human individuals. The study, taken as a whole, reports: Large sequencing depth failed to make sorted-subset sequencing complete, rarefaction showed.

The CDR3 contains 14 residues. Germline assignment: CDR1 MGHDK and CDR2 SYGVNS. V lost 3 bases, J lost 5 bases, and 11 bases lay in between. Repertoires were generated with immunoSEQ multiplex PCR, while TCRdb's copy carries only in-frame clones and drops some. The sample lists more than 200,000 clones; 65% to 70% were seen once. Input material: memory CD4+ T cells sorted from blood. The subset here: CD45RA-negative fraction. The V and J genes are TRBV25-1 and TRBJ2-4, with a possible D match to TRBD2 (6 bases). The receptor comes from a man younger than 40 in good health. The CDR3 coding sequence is TGTGCCAGCAGTGAGGAGGGGTTCGAAAACATTCAGTACTTC. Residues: CASSEEGFENIQYF.